This entry describes one T cell receptor (beta chain). Original methodology: Nucleated cell number was recorded as an estimate derived from reference gene primer amplification. Sequencing was performed with immunoSEQ multiplex PCR; in TCRdb, only in-frame clones are kept and a portion is missing. Clone size and V and J calls were adopted from that table, with D and trimming inferred from the DNA. Of around 23,000 clones detected, 80% to 90% appear once; the ten largest clones hold 6.5% to 8.5%. These data are taken from a study of blood T cell repertoires in COVID-19. Background on the study: Samples of COVID-19 (acute and convalescent) were obtained from the United States, Italy and Spain. T cells, B-cell-depleted T cells, or PBMCs provided the cDNA or gDNA that served as material.

Germline lookup yields CDR1 MNHEY and CDR2 SMNVEV (reference sequence). CDR3 length: 15 amino acids. V trimming: 2 bases; J trimming: 0 bases; junction bases outside the gene matches: 4. Input material: peripheral blood. The rearrangement links TRBV27 to TRBJ2-7; 7 nucleotides line up with TRBD1. This clonotype originated in a human donor in a cohort sampled during active COVID-19. CDR3 residues: CASSLGQAPSYEQYF. CDR3 sequence (DNA): TGTGCCAGCAGTTTAGGACAGGCTCCCTCCTACGAGCAGTACTTC.